What follows describes a single TCR beta chain. The data stem from a study of shared T cell receptors in the human thymus. Clones were read by immunoSEQ multiplex PCR, and TCRdb kept only the in-frame ones, dropping some. Among 600,000 to 900,000 clones listed, approximately 85% were seen once. Per germline, CDR1 SEHNR and CDR2 FQNEAQ (reference sequence). The CDR3 totals 17 residues. The V end was cut by 3 bases, the J end by 1 base, with 13 bases between. These sequences were also reported in another study, on human thymus T cells. That investigation notes: Serving as donors were healthy Finnish infants, each of whom was having open corrective surgery for congenital heart defects. Gene usage for V and J segments appeared biased in thymic and blood repertoires.

This chain links TRBV7-9 with TRBJ1-6; possible D gene TRBD1, 5 bases. This clonotype originated in a girl less than two years old with a congenital heart defect. Sequencing was done on a sample of thymocytes. The CDR3 is CASSLKGVVSYNSPLHF. The CDR3 bases are TGTGCCAGCAGCTTGAAAGGGGTGGTGTCCTATAATTCACCCCTCCACTTT.